This T cell receptor (beta chain) was recovered during a study of T cells in Graves' hyperthyroidism and ophthalmopathy. Across the study: Peripheral blood sampling occurred at initial diagnosis, before any treatment.

Germline values: CDR1 SGHRS, CDR2 YFSETQ. This CDR3 region has 13 residues. V was clipped by 4 bases and J by 3 bases, with 8 bases between them. Patients were aged 18 to 65, had disease duration under 2 months, and had newly diagnosed hyperthyroidism. Each diagnosis drew on symptoms, thyroxine, TRAb, thyroid ultrasound and orbital computed tomography findings. RNA transcripts were the template for amplifying TCR beta CDR3 regions. A first-round RT-PCR of the TCR CDR3 used the HTBI primer set. TCRdb re-analysed the multiplex PCR reads in MiXCR, keeping a single row per CDR3 protein. The sample lists 350,000 to 450,000 distinct CDR3 sequences; around 14% were seen once. This clonotype has at least ten counts. The antigen is unknown. Study conclusions and caveats: Ophthalmopathy could be told apart from stable hyperthyroidism with a 13 V-J model.

This chain connects TRBV5-1 to TRBJ2-1; D is unclear. The TCR comes from a woman aged 60-70 years with Graves' hyperthyroidism. The material sequenced was blood. The CDR3 reads CASSRGDYNEQFF. The CDR3 DNA is TGCGCCAGCAGCCGCGGCGACTACAATGAGCAGTTCTTC.